Described below is a single T cell receptor (beta chain) sequence and its context. This CDR3 contains 14 residues. CDR1 is GTSNPN and CDR2 is SVGIG in the germline V gene (reference sequence). This sample was included in a study of PD-1 and CTLA-4 blockade in melanoma. TCRdb's copy holds only in-frame clones and misses some; the assay was immunoSEQ multiplex PCR. Here the sample spans under 7,500 clones, roughly 80% being singletons. This clonotype was obtained from a human donor with melanoma. The J gene is TRBJ2-3, the V gene TRBV30; possible D gene TRBD1, 6 bases. The sequencing used CD8+ T cells from peripheral blood, collected before anti-PD-1 treatment. The CDR3 DNA is TGTGCATACTCCAGGGGCCGGTCCGCAGATACGCAGTATTTT. The encoded protein is CAYSRGRSADTQYF.